The T cell receptor (beta chain) described here comes from a study of identical twins. Study findings and constraints: Excess sharing between twins was weaker in beta out-of-frame sequences.

In TCRdb, the 5' RACE reads were re-called with MiXCR into one record per CDR3 protein. The table lists approximately 600,000 distinct CDR3 sequences, less than 9% of them singletons. The V gene's germline CDR1 is SGHRS and CDR2 YFSETQ. This CDR3 is built from 18 residues. The V segment lost 0 bases and the J segment 0 bases; nucleotides outside the gene matches: 10. Remarks on this clonotype: Its antigen is not identified.

A further study also used this sample, focusing on yellow fever vaccine responses in identical twins. That source reports: Vaccine T cell responses of twins reportedly seemed partly convergent and partly personalized.

This sequence was found in a woman aged 18-29 years in good health. Sequencing was performed on PBMCs. J is TRBJ1-1 and V is TRBV5-1; 8 bases are a match to TRBD1. The DNA of the CDR3 is TGCGCCAGCAGCTTGGCCGCCGGGACAGGAAATATGAACACTGAAGCTTTCTTT. Amino acid sequence: CASSLAAGTGNMNTEAFF.